This T cell receptor (beta chain) derives from a study of OX40 agonist ivuxolimab in advanced cancers. Study-wide background: Prior anti-PD-1, anti-PD-L1 or anti-CTLA-4 therapy did not bar entry, and 40% to 45% had some.

CDR3 length equals 15 residues. V shed 4 bases and J shed 0 bases, with 10 bases lying between them. Autoimmune disease history or systemic immunosuppression was exclusionary. This clone was detected only once. Its target is unknown. Assay used: immunoSEQ multiplex PCR; TCRdb lists only in-frame clones, some missing. Among about 86,000 clones listed, roughly 89% were seen once. Whole-study results and caveats: Clonal expansion was seen in CD4+ and CD8+ blood T cells by week 6 at 0.1 to 3.0 mg/kg. Partial responders at 0.1-3.0 mg/kg had among the lowest clonal expansion.

The receptor's source is an adult with an advanced solid tumor such as melanoma, head and neck, liver or kidney cancer. The rearrangement joins TRBV23-1 to TRBJ2-1, with D possibly matching TRBD2 (6 bases). TRBV23-1 is labeled an ORF, and its function is uncertain. The sample consisted of CD4+ or CD8+ T cells sorted from blood, taken in a trial of the OX40 agonist ivuxolimab. The CDR3 is CASSREVSSYNEQFF. DNA for the CDR3: TGCGCCAGCAGTCGGGAGGTCAGCTCCTACAATGAGCAGTTCTTC.